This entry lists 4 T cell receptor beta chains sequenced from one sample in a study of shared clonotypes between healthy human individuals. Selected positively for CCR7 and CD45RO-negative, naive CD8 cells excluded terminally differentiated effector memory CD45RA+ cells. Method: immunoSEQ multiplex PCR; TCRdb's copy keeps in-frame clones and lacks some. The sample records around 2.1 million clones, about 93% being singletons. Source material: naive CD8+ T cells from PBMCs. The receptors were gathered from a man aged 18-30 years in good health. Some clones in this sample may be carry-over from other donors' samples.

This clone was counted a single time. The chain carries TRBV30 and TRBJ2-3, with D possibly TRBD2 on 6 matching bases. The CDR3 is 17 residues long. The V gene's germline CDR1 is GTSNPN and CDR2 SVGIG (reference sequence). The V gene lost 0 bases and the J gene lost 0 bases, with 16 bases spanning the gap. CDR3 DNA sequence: TGTGCCTGGAGTGTATGGGGTTCCAGCGGGAGCACAGATACGCAGTATTTT. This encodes CAWSVWGSSGSTDTQYF.

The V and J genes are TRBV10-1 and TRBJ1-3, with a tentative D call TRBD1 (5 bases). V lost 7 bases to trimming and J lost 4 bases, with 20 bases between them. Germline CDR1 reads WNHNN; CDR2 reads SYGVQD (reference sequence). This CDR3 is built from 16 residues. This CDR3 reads CASNHPHQGSGNTIYF. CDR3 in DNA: TGCGCCAGCAACCACCCCCACCAGGGATCCGGAAACACCATATATTTT.

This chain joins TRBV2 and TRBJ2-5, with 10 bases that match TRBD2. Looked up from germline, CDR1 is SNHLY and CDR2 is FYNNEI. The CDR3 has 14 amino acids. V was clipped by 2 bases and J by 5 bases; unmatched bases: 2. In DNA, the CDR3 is TGTGCCAGCAGTGAAACTAGCGGGACGGAGACCCAGTACTTC. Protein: CASSETSGTETQYF. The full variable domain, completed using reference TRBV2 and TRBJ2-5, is EPEVTQTPSHQVTQMGQEVILRCVPISNHLYFYWYRQILGQKVEFLVSFYNNEISEKSEIFDDQFSVERPDGSNFTLKIRSTKLEDSAMYFCASSETSGTETQYFGPGTRLLVL.

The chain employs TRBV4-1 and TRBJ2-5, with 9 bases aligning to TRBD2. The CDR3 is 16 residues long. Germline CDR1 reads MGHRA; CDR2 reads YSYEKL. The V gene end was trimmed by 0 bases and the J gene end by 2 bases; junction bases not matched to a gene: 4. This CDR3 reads CASSQDILAGQETQYF. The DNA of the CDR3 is TGCGCCAGCAGCCAAGATATCCTAGCGGGACAAGAGACCCAGTACTTC.